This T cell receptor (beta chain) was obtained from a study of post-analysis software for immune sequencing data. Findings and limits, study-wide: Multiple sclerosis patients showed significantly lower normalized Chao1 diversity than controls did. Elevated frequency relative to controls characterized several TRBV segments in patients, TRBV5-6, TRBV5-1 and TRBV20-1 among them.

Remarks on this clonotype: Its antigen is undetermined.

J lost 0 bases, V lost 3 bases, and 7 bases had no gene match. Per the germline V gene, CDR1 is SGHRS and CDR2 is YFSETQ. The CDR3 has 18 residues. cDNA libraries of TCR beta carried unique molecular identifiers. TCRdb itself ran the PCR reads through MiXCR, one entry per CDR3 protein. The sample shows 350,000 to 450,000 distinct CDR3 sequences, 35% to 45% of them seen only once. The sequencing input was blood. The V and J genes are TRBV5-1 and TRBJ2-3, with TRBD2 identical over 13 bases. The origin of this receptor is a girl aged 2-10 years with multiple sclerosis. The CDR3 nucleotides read TGCGCCAGCAGCTCGGGACTAGCGGGGTACTCTAGCACAGATACGCAGTATTTT. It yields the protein CASSSGLAGYSSTDTQYF.